One sample yielded the 22 T cell receptor beta chains listed below, sequenced in a study of blood T cell repertoires in COVID-19. Clones were read by immunoSEQ multiplex PCR, and TCRdb kept only the in-frame ones, dropping some. The sample consists of about 200,000 clones, over 85% of them appearing once. Material: PBMCs or T cells enriched from blood (not recorded which). Receptors were obtained from a woman in her 30s with acute COVID-19.

The chain combines TRBV5-8 with TRBJ1-1, with D perhaps matching TRBD1 (6 bases). CDR1 and CDR2 from the germline V gene are SGHTS and YDEGEE. CDR3 size: 14 residues. The V and J ends lost 5 bases and 3 bases respectively, with 14 bases between them. As DNA, the CDR3 is TGTGCCAGCAGTCAACAGGGTTTGGACACTGAAGCTTTCTTT. Protein: CASSQQGLDTEAFF.

This rearrangement joins TRBV19 to TRBJ2-7, with 8 bases identical to TRBD1. V shed 10 bases and J 4 bases; nucleotides not matched to a gene: 12. This CDR3 comprises 14 residues. Germline V CDR1 and CDR2: LNHDA, SQIVND (reference sequence). The CDR3 coding sequence is TGTGCCACTTCAGCGGACAGGGTACAATACGAGCAGTACTTC. Residues: CATSADRVQYEQYF.

V gene TRBV13 combines with J gene TRBJ2-5; 8 positions agree with TRBD1. Germline values: CDR1 PRHDT, CDR2 FYEKMQ (reference sequence). The CDR3 is 18 amino acids. V was clipped by 5 bases and J by 5 bases; unmatched bases: 19. CDR3 nucleotides: TGTGCCAGCAGCACGAGAGACAGGGGAACACTGAGGGTGGAGACCCAGTACTTC. Translating it yields CASSTRDRGTLRVETQYF.

This chain links TRBV14 with TRBJ2-2, with 9 bases identical to TRBD1. Trimming at V came to 2 bases and at J to 6 bases, leaving 7 bases not matched to a gene. Per germline, CDR1 SGHDN and CDR2 FVKESK. The CDR3 spans 16 residues. In DNA, the CDR3 is TGTGCCAGCAGCCAAACTCGGGACAGGGTACCCGGGGAGCTGTTTTTT. Encoded protein: CASSQTRDRVPGELFF.

The rearrangement uses TRBV10-3 and TRBJ2-2; possible D gene TRBD2, 5 bases. There are 13 residues in the CDR3. Trimming took off 2 bases at V and 6 bases at J, with 7 bases between the two ends. Germline V gives CDR1 ENHRY, CDR2 SYGVKD. The CDR3 region is CAISEVDSGELFF. CDR3 coding DNA: TGTGCCATCAGTGAGGTGGACTCCGGGGAGCTGTTTTTT.

The chain uses TRBV2 and TRBJ1-2; the match to TRBD1 covers 11 bases. Germline assignment: CDR1 SNHLY and CDR2 FYNNEI. Germline trimming cut 6 bases from V and 8 bases from J; bases unmatched to any gene: 2. The CDR3 totals 12 residues. CDR3 sequence: CASRGQGDGYTF. For the CDR3, the DNA is TGTGCCAGCAGGGGACAGGGGGACGGCTACACCTTC.

The chain has TRBV27 and TRBJ1-1; the D gene is possibly TRBD1 (5 bases). The CDR3 extends over 14 amino acids. The germline V and J ends were trimmed by 5 bases and 0 bases, with 10 bases remaining between them. Germline V gene lookup returns CDR1 MNHEY and CDR2 SMNVEV (reference sequence). The DNA of the CDR3 is TGTGCCAGCAGTGTAGACAGTATGAACACTGAAGCTTTCTTT. The encoded protein is CASSVDSMNTEAFF.

This sequence joins TRBV6-5 and TRBJ2-2, with D possibly matching TRBD1 (5 bases). CDR3 size: 15 residues. Germline V lookup: CDR1 MNHEY, CDR2 SVGAGI. Trimming shortened V by 10 bases and J by 0 bases, and 15 bases separated the two germline ends. The CDR3 spells CAILGAATNTGELFF. CDR3 DNA sequence: TGTGCCATTTTAGGGGCCGCCACGAACACCGGGGAGCTGTTTTTT.

This clone appeared a few times. This chain uses TRBV10-3 with TRBJ2-1; 7 bases map to TRBD2. Germline CDR1 is ENHRY and CDR2 is SYGVKD. V lost 0 bases and J lost 3; bases outside the gene matches: 8. This CDR3 comprises 17 residues. CDR3 sequence reads: CAISESMAGEFYNEQFF. As DNA, the CDR3 is TGTGCCATCAGTGAGTCGATGGCGGGGGAATTCTACAATGAGCAGTTCTTC.

This chain joins TRBV3-1 (or the pseudogene TRBV3-2) and TRBJ1-5; maybe TRBD1 (6 bases). Germline V gene data show CDR1 as LGHDT and CDR2 as YNNKEL (reference sequence). The CDR3 has 14 residues. V was cut by 4 bases and J by 4 bases, with 11 bases left in between. Written as DNA, the CDR3 is TGTGCCAGCAGCCTCGGGACACAAAATCAGCCCCAGCATTTT. It is translated as CASSLGTQNQPQHF.

The rearrangement uses TRBV19 and TRBJ2-3, with a weak D call TRBD1 (8 bases). Germline values: CDR1 LNHDA, CDR2 SQIVND (reference sequence). V was cut by 5 bases and J by 1 base, with 16 bases left in between. CDR3 length: 16 residues. CDR3 DNA: TGTGCCAGTAGTCTCCAGGGGGCGGGGGGCACAGATACGCAGTATTTT. Encoded protein: CASSLQGAGGTDTQYF.

The rearrangement links TRBV6-6 to TRBJ2-3; 14 bases map to TRBD2. There are 16 residues in the CDR3. V trimming: 5 bases; J trimming: 6 bases; junction bases outside the gene matches: 7. Germline-derived CDR1 and CDR2 are MNHNY and SVGAGI (reference sequence). For the CDR3, the DNA is TGTGCCAGCAGTCGACTAGCGGGGGGGCGATTTGATACGCAGTATTTT. Its protein product is CASSRLAGGRFDTQYF.

J is TRBJ1-3 and V is TRBV7-9; D not resolved. The CDR3 length is 13 residues. Trimming shortened V by 7 bases and J by 4 bases, and 11 bases separated the two germline ends. Per germline, CDR1 SEHNR and CDR2 FQNEAQ (reference sequence). CDR3 DNA: TGTGCCAGCACGCCCGCGGCGGGAAACACCATATATTTT. It specifies CASTPAAGNTIYF.

The CDR3 DNA reads TGTGCCTGGAGTGTAGGGGCAGGGAGGAGAAACACCATATATTTT. Amino acids: CAWSVGAGRRNTIYF. The chain combines TRBV30 with TRBJ1-3; tentative D call: TRBD1 (5 bases). Between the trimmed V and J ends, which lost 0 bases and 5 bases, there was a span of 14 bases. CDR1 and CDR2 from the germline V gene are GTSNPN and SVGIG (reference sequence). The CDR3 sequence is 15 residues long.

The chain has TRBV7-6 and TRBJ1-4; TRBD1 might be the D (6 bases). With 5 bases removed from V and 8 bases from J, the gap between germline ends came to 12 bases. The CDR3 spans 13 residues. Germline V gives CDR1 SGHVS, CDR2 FNYEAQ. The DNA for the CDR3 is TGTGCCAGCAGCCTATACAGGGACGAAAAACTGTTTTTT. Residues: CASSLYRDEKLFF.

The genes are TRBV4-1 and TRBJ2-1; 8 bases align to TRBD1. The J segment lost 2 bases and the V segment lost 3 bases, leaving 9 bases of the junction unmatched. The germline V gene has CDR1 MGHRA and CDR2 YSYEKL. The CDR3 sequence is 17 residues long. This chain's CDR3 is CASSQMEQGDPYNEQFF. Written as DNA, the CDR3 is TGCGCCAGCAGCCAGATGGAACAGGGGGACCCCTACAATGAGCAGTTCTTC.

The J gene is TRBJ2-7, the V gene TRBV7-9; D possibly corresponds to TRBD1 (6 bases). Deletions cut 1 base from V and 7 bases from J, with 14 bases between. The germline V gene has CDR1 SEHNR and CDR2 FQNEAQ (reference sequence). This CDR3 spans 14 amino acids. The CDR3 sequence is CASSLGQDRREQYF. The CDR3 bases are TGTGCCAGCAGCTTAGGACAGGACCGGCGGGAGCAGTACTTC.

This clone was found many times. This chain uses TRBV3-1 (or the pseudogene TRBV3-2) with TRBJ2-1, with a weak D call TRBD2 (6 bases). The CDR3 is made up of 15 amino acids. Germline V gives CDR1 LGHDT, CDR2 YNNKEL (reference sequence). V dropped 1 base and J dropped 5 bases, with 12 bases sitting between them. This CDR3 is CASSQARGPNNEQFF. The CDR3 DNA sequence: TGTGCCAGCAGCCAAGCGCGGGGACCCAACAATGAGCAGTTCTTC.

This clone was seen only once. This rearrangement joins TRBV5-1 to TRBJ2-5, with D unclear. This CDR3 is built from 16 residues. Germline loops: CDR1 SGHRS, CDR2 YFSETQ. V dropped 0 bases and J dropped 1 base, with 13 bases sitting between them. CDR3 amino acids: CASSLGAGRSQETQYF. The CDR3 coding sequence is TGCGCCAGCAGCTTGGGGGCTGGCAGATCCCAAGAGACCCAGTACTTC.

This clone showed up just once. The J gene is TRBJ2-7, the V gene TRBV28; 8 nucleotides line up with TRBD2. The trim removed 6 bases at V and 3 bases at J, leaving 7 bases unmatched. The CDR3 loop spans 14 amino acids. Germline V gives CDR1 MDHEN, CDR2 SYDVKM. Written as DNA, the CDR3 is TGTGCCAGCAGGGGCGGGGGGCCGATCTACGAGCAGTACTTC. Protein sequence: CASRGGGPIYEQYF. Combining the CDR3 with reference TRBV28 and TRBJ2-7 gives the whole variable domain DVKVTQSSRYLVKRTGEKVFLECVQDMDHENMFWYRQDPGLGLRLIYFSYDVKMKEKGDIPEGYSVSREKKERFSLILESASTNQTSMYLCASRGGGPIYEQYFGPGTRLTVT.

This chain joins TRBV5-4 and TRBJ2-7, with D maybe TRBD1 (5 bases). The CDR3 extends over 14 amino acids. Germline V lookup: CDR1 SGHNT, CDR2 YYREEE (reference sequence). The ends were cut back, 0 bases at V and 2 bases at J, with 9 bases in the middle. The CDR3: CASSLEGEAYEQYF. The CDR3 DNA follows: TGTGCCAGCAGCTTGGAAGGGGAAGCCTACGAGCAGTACTTC.

The CDR3 DNA follows: TGCGCCAGCAGTGAGTCGACGTGGGACAGACATAATTCACCCCTCCACTTT. It yields the protein CASSESTWDRHNSPLHF. V is TRBV10-2 and J is TRBJ1-6; 7 nucleotides line up with TRBD1. V shed 0 bases, J shed 5 bases, and the junction held 7 bases outside the gene matches. CDR3 length: 17 residues. Germline V CDR1 and CDR2: WSHSY, SAAADI.